This T cell receptor beta chain was captured in a study of blood T cell repertoires in COVID-19. Produced via immunoSEQ multiplex PCR; TCRdb's table is partial and in-frame only. The table lists about 39,000 clones, approximately 73% of them singletons. This CDR3 has 13 residues. The J segment lost 13 bases and the V segment lost 5 bases, leaving 8 bases of the junction unmatched. Germline V lookup: CDR1 SGHAT, CDR2 FQNNGV. The V gene is TRBV11-2, the J gene TRBJ1-6, with TRBD1 matching over 7 bases. This TCR came from a man older than 75 with acute or convalescent COVID-19. Sequencing was done on a sample of peripheral blood. In nucleotides, the CDR3 is TGTGCCAGCAGCACCCGACAGGGCGGGCCCCTCCACTTT. This encodes CASSTRQGGPLHF.